This T cell receptor (beta chain) emerged from a study of identical twins. Study results and limitations: Compared with models, monozygotic twins showed more out-of-frame TCR alpha sharing. Carriage of fewer insertions was seen in abundant cord blood beta clonotypes, whereas memory repertoires showed none. Partly confounded zero-insertion analyses could result from invariant MAIT and iNKT cells.

For this clonotype: Its antigen is not identified.

TCRdb processed the 5' RACE reads anew with MiXCR; each CDR3 protein has one entry. The sample consists of 300,000 to 400,000 distinct CDR3 sequences, 10% to 15% of them appearing once. Healthy Caucasians provided all donations. These data were also filed under a second study, of yellow fever vaccine responses in identical twins.

The source material was CD8+ T cells sorted from blood. This clonotype was obtained from a woman younger than 30 in good health.

The CDR3 protein is CASSESEGLNEQYF. The DNA for the CDR3 is TGTGCCAGCAGTGAATCGGAGGGCCTTAACGAGCAGTACTTC. This chain connects TRBV2 to TRBJ2-7, with D maybe TRBD2 (6 bases). The CDR3 consists of 14 residues. The germline CDR1 and CDR2 sequences are SNHLY and FYNNEI. Trimming left V 2 bases short and J 5 bases short, with 13 bases between.